The 29 T cell receptor beta chains below come from one sample, sequenced in a study of regulatory T cells in long-lasting Graves disease. Time point reported: persistent/refractory GD, antithyroid drugs over 5 years with positive TRAb. RNA from PBMCs was the source of the TCR library. TCR beta libraries were built with iRepertoire HTBI primers and Arm-PCR of CDR3 regions. TCRdb reprocessed the multiplex PCR reads via MiXCR and lists one record per CDR3 protein. The repertoire includes hundreds of thousands of distinct CDR3 sequences, less than 25% of them detected once, and 7.8% sits in the top ten. The specimen was peripheral blood mononuclear cells (PBMCs), collected when the disease was refractory, from a patient treated with antithyroid drugs. Receptor source: a female donor with Graves disease.

This clonotype has a count of ten or more. The V call is TRBV6-1, the J call TRBJ1-1, with a weak D call TRBD1 (6 bases). V was pared by 2 bases and J by 6 bases, with 13 bases between. There are 14 residues in the CDR3. The germline gives CDR1 MNHNS, CDR2 SASEGT. The CDR3 sequence is CASSEPGARAEAFF. CDR3 DNA: TGTGCCAGCAGTGAACCGGGGGCTCGGGCTGAAGCTTTCTTT.

V gene TRBV3-1 combines with J gene TRBJ2-2; D is unresolved. The CDR3 loop spans 14 amino acids. Germline V gives CDR1 LGHDT, CDR2 YNNKEL (reference sequence). With 3 bases removed from V and 0 bases from J, the gap between germline ends came to 5 bases. Here the CDR3 reads CASSQLPNTGELFF. The CDR3 DNA sequence: TGTGCCAGCAGCCAGCTACCGAACACCGGGGAGCTGTTTTTT.

The sample holds many counts of this clonotype. The chain employs TRBV12-3 or TRBV12-4 and TRBJ2-5, with 8 bases identical to TRBD1. V lost 5 bases, J lost 5 bases, and 7 bases stayed unmatched. This CDR3 has 14 residues. CDR3 loop: CASSLGQAGETQYF. CDR3 nucleotide sequence: TGTGCCAGCAGTCTGGGACAGGCCGGGGAGACCCAGTACTTC.

This clonotype was detected many times. The chain uses TRBV28 and TRBJ2-6; TRBD1 agrees at 7 bases. In germline, CDR1 is MDHEN, CDR2 SYDVKM. CDR3 length: 17 amino acids. J lost 0 bases, V lost 3 bases, and 5 bases had no gene match. The CDR3 DNA sequence: TGTGCCAGCAGTTTCACAGGGGCCAACTCTGGGGCCAACGTCCTGACTTTC. Protein product: CASSFTGANSGANVLTF.

The gene calls are TRBV27 and TRBJ2-7, with 9 bases lining up with TRBD2. V was pared by 2 bases and J by 5 bases, with 7 bases of the junction left unmatched. Germline CDR1 and CDR2: MNHEY and SMNVEV (reference sequence). The CDR3 covers 15 residues. Here the CDR3 DNA reads TGTGCCAGCAGTTTAGGGACTAGCAGTTCTGACGAGCAGTACTTC. Its translation is CASSLGTSSSDEQYF.

This rearrangement joins TRBV19 to TRBJ1-1; possible D gene TRBD1, 5 bases. The CDR3 is 18 amino acids. Germline V lookup: CDR1 LNHDA, CDR2 SQIVND (reference sequence). Trimming pared 4 bases from V and 1 base from J, leaving 22 bases between. CDR3 sequence reads: CASSNYPSDRDENTEAFF. In DNA, the CDR3 is TGTGCCAGTAGTAACTACCCCTCCGACCGGGACGAGAACACTGAAGCTTTCTTT. Using reference TRBV19 and TRBJ1-1 for the parts outside the CDR3, the full variable domain is DGGITQSPKYLFRKEGQNVTLSCEQNLNHDAMYWYRQDPGQGLRLIYYSQIVNDFQKGDIAEGYSVSREKKESFPLTVTSAQKNPTAFYLCASSNYPSDRDENTEAFFGQGTRLTVV.

Ten or more counts support this clonotype. The rearrangement uses TRBV9 and TRBJ1-2; D is undetermined. The CDR3 loop spans 11 amino acids. Germline values: CDR1 SGDLS, CDR2 YYNGEE. V gave up 7 bases and J gave up 7 bases, with 11 bases separating them. The CDR3 DNA reads TGTGCCAGCGCAAGTGTAGGTGGCTACACCTTC. Its translation is CASASVGGYTF. The full variable domain, completed using reference TRBV9 and TRBJ1-2, is DSGVTQTPKHLITATGQRVTLRCSPRSGDLSVYWYQQSLDQGLQFLIQYYNGEERAKGNILERFSAQQFPDLHSELNLSSLELGDSALYFCASASVGGYTFGSGTRLTVV.

CDR3 nucleotide sequence: TGTGCCAGTAGTATAGGGGACAGGAGGCAAGAGACCCAGTACTTC. This codes for CASSIGDRRQETQYF. The chain joins TRBV19 to TRBJ2-5, with TRBD1 matching 8 bases. Germline V gives CDR1 LNHDA, CDR2 SQIVND (reference sequence). CDR3 size: 15 residues. The ends lost 1 base at V and 2 bases at J; junction bases unmatched: 3.

This clonotype was recorded a few times. This sequence joins TRBV7-3 and TRBJ2-5, with 15 bases that match TRBD2. The DNA matches TRBJ2-1 better at its end, which makes the J call doubtful. CDR1 is SGHTA, CDR2 FQGTGA, per germline. CDR3 length: 16 residues. The CDR3 sequence is CASSTGTSGRNNEQFF. The CDR3 DNA sequence: TGTGCCAGCAGCACTGGGACTAGCGGGAGGAACAATGAGCAGTTCTTC.

The rearrangement links TRBV20-1 to TRBJ2-5; possibly TRBD1 or TRBD2 for D (6 bases each). There are 11 residues in the CDR3. V gave up 5 bases and J gave up 5 bases, with 9 bases separating them. CDR1 and CDR2 (germline): DFQATT, SNEGSKA (reference sequence). For the CDR3, the DNA is TGCAGTGCTGTAGGGGGGGAGACCCAGTACTTC. It is translated as CSAVGGETQYF.

This clonotype has at least ten counts. The CDR3 protein is CASSSRGTGSYEQYF. CDR3 DNA: TGTGCCAGCAGCTCACGTGGGACGGGCTCCTACGAGCAGTACTTC. The chain combines TRBV7-9 with TRBJ2-7, with D tentatively TRBD1 or TRBD2 (5 bases each). The CDR3 extends over 15 amino acids. Trimming left V 4 bases short and J 0 bases short, with 13 bases between. CDR1 and CDR2 from the germline V gene are SEHNR and FQNEAQ (reference sequence).

This clonotype was recorded only once. A read error may explain this, as a much larger clone is one base away. The final CDR3 position lacks the conserved phenylalanine or tryptophan, pointing to a likely read error. The rearrangement joins TRBV7-9 to TRBJ1-2; the D gene is possibly TRBD1 (5 bases). V was pared by 4 bases and J by 0 bases, with 15 bases between. The CDR3 runs 16 residues. Germline CDR1 SEHNR, CDR2 FQNEAQ (reference sequence). The DNA of the CDR3 is TGTGCCAGCAGCTCCACCGGGGGGAGAGCTAACTATGGCTACACCCTC. This codes for CASSSTGGRANYGYTL.

The table lists this clonotype with many counts. The CDR3 sequence is CASGRDRALHEQYF. The CDR3 region has the DNA TGTGCCAGCGGCCGGGACAGGGCCCTCCACGAGCAGTACTTC. The V gene is TRBV6-1, the J gene TRBJ2-7; 9 nucleotides match TRBD1. V lost 8 bases and J lost 5; bases outside the gene matches: 10. CDR1 and CDR2 from the germline V gene are MNHNS and SASEGT. The CDR3 loop spans 14 amino acids.

The sample holds many counts of this clonotype. The CDR3 DNA reads TGTGCCAGCAGCTTAGGCCGGGCTAGCTATGGCTACACCTTC. Its translation: CASSLGRASYGYTF. This sequence joins TRBV11-2 and TRBJ1-2; D unclear. The length of the CDR3 is 14 residues. In germline, CDR1 is SGHAT, CDR2 FQNNGV. Trimming cost V 1 base and J 4 bases, with 10 bases left between them. Using reference TRBV11-2 and TRBJ1-2 for the parts outside the CDR3, the full variable domain is EAGVAQSPRYKIIEKRQSVAFWCNPISGHATLYWYQQILGQGPKLLIQFQNNGVVDDSQLPKDRFSAERLKGVDSTLKIQPAKLEDSAVYLCASSLGRASYGYTFGSGTRLTVV.

As to this clonotype: A much larger clone sits a single nucleotide away, making a read error possible. V and J are TRBV6-2 or TRBV6-3 and TRBJ1-1; D remains unclear. V lost 5 bases and J lost 3, with 16 bases in between. The V gene's germline CDR1 is MNHEY and CDR2 SVGEGT. CDR3 length equals 15 residues. The CDR3 region has the DNA TGTGCCAGCAGTCCCGGGATAGGGCACGACACTGAAGCTTTCTTT. Translated: CASSPGIGHDTEAFF.

This clonotype was seen ten or more times. CDR3 sequence (DNA): TGTGCCAGCAGTCTTGGACAGGGGGCAGGCTACACCTTC. This sequence encodes CASSLGQGAGYTF. The rearrangement links TRBV6-1 to TRBJ1-2; TRBD1 matches at 11 bases. This CDR3 is 13 amino acids long. Germline V gene sequence: CDR1 MNHNS, CDR2 SASEGT. V lost 5 bases, J lost 8 bases, and 4 bases stayed unmatched.

This clonotype was seen repeatedly, ten times or more. V is TRBV29-1 and J is TRBJ2-7; D not certain. V lost 2 bases, J lost 1 base, and 6 bases lay in between. The CDR3 length is 12 residues. The germline V gene has CDR1 SQVTM and CDR2 ANQGSEA. The CDR3 sequence: CSVELGSYEQYF. Here the CDR3 DNA reads TGCAGCGTTGAACTGGGGTCCTACGAGCAGTACTTC.

This chain joins TRBV19 and TRBJ1-5; D call uncertain. From germline, CDR1 is LNHDA and CDR2 SQIVND (reference sequence). Deletions cut 7 bases from V and 0 bases from J, with 10 bases between. The CDR3 covers 14 residues. The CDR3 DNA reads TGTGCCAGTATGGTCATTGATAGCAATCAGCCCCAGCATTTT. Its protein product is CASMVIDSNQPQHF. Complete variable domain (other parts from reference TRBV19 and TRBJ1-5): DGGITQSPKYLFRKEGQNVTLSCEQNLNHDAMYWYRQDPGQGLRLIYYSQIVNDFQKGDIAEGYSVSREKKESFPLTVTSAQKNPTAFYLCASMVIDSNQPQHFGDGTRLSIL.

Details on this clonotype: A read error may account for a junction end that differs from germline. CDR3 protein: CSARWTSPLF. The CDR3 DNA reads TGCAGTGCTAGATGGACTAGCCCTCTCTTC. The chain couples TRBV20-1 to TRBJ2-7, with TRBD2 identical over 8 bases. CDR3 length equals 10 residues. In germline, CDR1 is DFQATT, CDR2 SNEGSKA (reference sequence).

The chain combines TRBV6-1 with TRBJ2-2; D may match TRBD1 or TRBD2 (5 bases each). CDR3 length: 12 amino acids. Germline CDR1 is MNHNS and CDR2 is SASEGT. CDR3 sequence (DNA): TGTGCAGAGGGGCCGAACACCGGGGAGCTGTTTTTT. Its protein is CAEGPNTGELFF.

With regard to this clonotype: Since a much larger clone is just one base distant, this may be a read error. The chain recombines TRBV12-3 or TRBV12-4 with TRBJ2-5; no definite D call. CDR3 length equals 16 residues. Trimming cost V 6 bases and J 2 bases, with 19 bases left between them. Here the CDR3 DNA reads TGTGCCAGCAGCCAAGATCCGAGCGAACCACAAGAGACCCAGTACTTC. This translates into CASSQDPSEPQETQYF.

This clonotype was observed many times. The chain employs TRBV13 and TRBJ1-5, with a possible D match to TRBD1 (5 bases). Between the trimmed V and J ends, which lost 5 bases and 2 bases, there was a span of 10 bases. CDR1 is PRHDT, CDR2 FYEKMQ, per germline (reference sequence). The CDR3 is 14 amino acids. CDR3: CASSTGPRNQPQHF. The CDR3 coding sequence is TGTGCCAGCAGCACGGGACCGCGCAATCAGCCCCAGCATTTT.

Many counts were recorded for this clonotype. The rearrangement joins TRBV2 to TRBJ1-2; D is unclear. Germline assignment: CDR1 SNHLY and CDR2 FYNNEI. The CDR3 length is 10 residues. The V gene lost 6 bases and the J gene lost 2 bases, with 1 base spanning the gap. The DNA for the CDR3 is TGTGCCAGCAGAAACTATGGCTACACCTTC. This sequence encodes CASRNYGYTF.

In this sample, this clonotype turned up a few times. This chain joins TRBV27 and TRBJ2-2, with TRBD1 matching over 9 bases. The CDR3 loop spans 14 amino acids. V lost 7 bases, J lost 3 bases, and 3 bases stayed unmatched. Germline assignment: CDR1 MNHEY and CDR2 SMNVEV (reference sequence). CDR3 in amino acids: CASKTGGYTGELFF. CDR3 coding DNA: TGTGCCAGCAAGACAGGGGGTTACACCGGGGAGCTGTTTTTT.

The chain uses TRBV6-2 or TRBV6-3 and TRBJ2-1, with D tentatively TRBD2 (6 bases). CDR1 and CDR2 from the germline V gene are MNHEY and SVGEGT. The CDR3 has 14 amino acids. Deletions cut 4 bases from V and 4 bases from J, with 11 bases between. The CDR3 loop is CASSSEGAYNEQFF. Written as DNA, the CDR3 is TGTGCCAGCAGTTCGGAGGGAGCTTACAATGAGCAGTTCTTC.

This clonotype was found a few times. The chain links TRBV19 to TRBJ1-2, with 12 bases lining up with TRBD1. The ends lost 6 bases at V and 8 bases at J; junction bases unmatched: 7. The CDR3 runs to 14 residues. Germline CDR1 is LNHDA and CDR2 is SQIVND (reference sequence). The CDR3 loop reads CASRLSGTGGGYTF. The CDR3 DNA is TGTGCCAGTAGGCTGTCCGGGACAGGGGGCGGCTACACCTTC.

This clonotype was counted ten times or more. J is TRBJ2-7 and V is TRBV28; 9 positions agree with TRBD2. Germline V gene sequence: CDR1 MDHEN, CDR2 SYDVKM. V lost 2 bases and J lost 3; bases outside the gene matches: 11. This CDR3 has 17 amino acids. CDR3 bases: TGTGCCAGCAGTTTACCCCCAGCGGGACTAGCATTCTACGAGCAGTACTTC. Translating it yields CASSLPPAGLAFYEQYF. Full variable domain (remainder filled in from reference TRBV28 and TRBJ2-7): DVKVTQSSRYLVKRTGEKVFLECVQDMDHENMFWYRQDPGLGLRLIYFSYDVKMKEKGDIPEGYSVSREKKERFSLILESASTNQTSMYLCASSLPPAGLAFYEQYFGPGTRLTVT.

The rearrangement links TRBV24-1 to TRBJ2-3, with D possibly TRBD2 on 6 matching bases. CDR1 is KGHDR and CDR2 is SFDVKD in the germline V gene. Deletions cut 3 bases from V and 4 bases from J, with 19 bases between. CDR3 length: 17 amino acids. The CDR3 loop is CATSDGGLRLGADTQYF. The CDR3 coding sequence is TGTGCCACCAGTGATGGGGGACTTCGGTTAGGAGCAGATACGCAGTATTTT.

The gene calls are TRBV27 and TRBJ2-1; 10 bases line up with TRBD2. The CDR3 has 15 amino acids. V was pared by 4 bases and J by 8 bases, with 8 bases of the junction left unmatched. Germline V gene sequence: CDR1 MNHEY, CDR2 SMNVEV (reference sequence). CDR3 residues: CASSSSSGSNDEQFF. The CDR3 DNA follows: TGTGCCAGCAGTTCCTCTAGCGGGAGTAATGATGAGCAGTTCTTC.